The clone carrying this T cell receptor (beta chain) was detected a few times. Its target is not known. The sample belongs to a study of T-cell reconstitution after alpha-beta-depleted transplantation in children. Study-level points and caveats: Some patients' high day-60 TCRbeta diversity was attributed to recipient cells surviving conditioning. The main origin of T-cell counts and diversity one year after transplant was newly produced T cells. About two months after transplant, alpha-beta T cells reportedly came from several hundred expanded graft clones.

A library of TCRbeta sequences, prepared with unique molecular identifiers, was generated. MiXCR, run by TCRdb on the PCR reads, gives a single entry per CDR3 protein. The top ten hold 14% of the sample, which has more than 400,000 distinct CDR3 sequences, 10% to 12% seen once. The CDR3 covers 13 residues. The ends were cut back, 1 base at V and 6 bases at J, with 7 bases in the middle. The germline CDR1 and CDR2 sequences are SGHAT and FQDESV (reference sequence). Sequenced here: PBMCs, mostly from graft donor cells, sampled 180 days after TCRalphabeta/CD19-depleted stem cell transplant. The V gene is TRBV11-1, the J gene TRBJ2-1; D is ambiguous. The sequence was collected from a female patient between 2 and 15 years old who had a stem cell transplant for aplastic anemia, so the T cells may come from the graft donor. The chain's CDR3 is CASSLGPTNEQFF. The DNA of the CDR3 is TGTGCCAGCAGCTTAGGTCCCACCAATGAGCAGTTCTTC. Drawing the rest from reference TRBV11-1 and TRBJ2-1, the complete variable domain is EAEVAQSPRYKITEKSQAVAFWCDPISGHATLYWYRQILGQGPELLVQFQDESVVDDSQLPKDRFSAERLKGVDSTLKIQPAELGDSAMYLCASSLGPTNEQFFGPGTRLTVL.